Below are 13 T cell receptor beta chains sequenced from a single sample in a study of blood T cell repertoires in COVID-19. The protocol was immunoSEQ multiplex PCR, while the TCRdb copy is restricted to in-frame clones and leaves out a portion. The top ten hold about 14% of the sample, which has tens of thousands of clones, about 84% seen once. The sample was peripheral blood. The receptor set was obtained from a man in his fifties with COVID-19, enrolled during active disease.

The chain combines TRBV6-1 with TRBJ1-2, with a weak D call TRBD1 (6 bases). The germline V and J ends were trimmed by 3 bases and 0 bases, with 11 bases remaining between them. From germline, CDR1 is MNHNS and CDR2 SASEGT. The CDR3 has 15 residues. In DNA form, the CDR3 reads TGTGCCAGCAGTGAGGGGACAACTTCTAACTATGGCTACACCTTC. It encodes CASSEGTTSNYGYTF.

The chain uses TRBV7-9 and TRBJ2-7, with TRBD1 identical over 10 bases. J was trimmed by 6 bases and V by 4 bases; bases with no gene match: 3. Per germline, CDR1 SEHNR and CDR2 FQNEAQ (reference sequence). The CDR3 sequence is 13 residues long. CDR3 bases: TGTGCCAGCAGCTACGGACAGGGGGGCGAGCAGTACTTC. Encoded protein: CASSYGQGGEQYF.

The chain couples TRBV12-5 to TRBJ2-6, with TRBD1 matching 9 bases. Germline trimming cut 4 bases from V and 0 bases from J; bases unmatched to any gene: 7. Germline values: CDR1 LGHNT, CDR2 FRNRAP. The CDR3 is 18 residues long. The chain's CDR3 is CASGSGTGTRSGANVLTF. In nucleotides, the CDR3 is TGTGCTAGTGGTTCCGGGACAGGGACCCGCTCTGGGGCCAACGTCCTGACTTTC.

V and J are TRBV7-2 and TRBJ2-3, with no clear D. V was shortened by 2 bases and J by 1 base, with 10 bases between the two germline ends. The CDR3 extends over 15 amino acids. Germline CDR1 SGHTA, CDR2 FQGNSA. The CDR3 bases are TGTGCCAGCAGCTTATTGGGCCACCGCACAGATACGCAGTATTTT. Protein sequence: CASSLLGHRTDTQYF.

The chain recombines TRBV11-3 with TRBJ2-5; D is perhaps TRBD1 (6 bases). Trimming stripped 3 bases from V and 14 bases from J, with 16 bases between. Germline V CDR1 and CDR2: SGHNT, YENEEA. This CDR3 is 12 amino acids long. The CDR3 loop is CASSFGQSRVYF. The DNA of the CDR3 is TGTGCCAGCAGCTTTGGACAGTCTCGGGTCTACTTC.

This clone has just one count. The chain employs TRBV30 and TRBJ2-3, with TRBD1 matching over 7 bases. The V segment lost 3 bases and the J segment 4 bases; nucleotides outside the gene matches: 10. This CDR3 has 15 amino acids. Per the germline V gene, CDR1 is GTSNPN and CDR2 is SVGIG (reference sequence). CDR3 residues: CAWSRQGFRADTQYF. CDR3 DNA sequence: TGTGCCTGGAGCCGACAGGGTTTTAGGGCAGATACGCAGTATTTT.

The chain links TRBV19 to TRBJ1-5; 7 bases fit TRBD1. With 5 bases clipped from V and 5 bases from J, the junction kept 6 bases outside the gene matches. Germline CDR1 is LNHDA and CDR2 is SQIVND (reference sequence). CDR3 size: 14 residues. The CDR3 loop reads CASSSQGSHQPQHF. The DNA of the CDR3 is TGTGCCAGTAGTTCACAGGGGAGCCATCAGCCCCAGCATTTT.

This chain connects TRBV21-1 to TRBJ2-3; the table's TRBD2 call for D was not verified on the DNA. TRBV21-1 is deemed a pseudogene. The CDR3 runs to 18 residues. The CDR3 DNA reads TGTGCCAGCAGCAAAGGAACCATATTAGCGGGGTCGAAACATACGCAGTATTTT. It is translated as CASSKGTILAGSKHTQYF.

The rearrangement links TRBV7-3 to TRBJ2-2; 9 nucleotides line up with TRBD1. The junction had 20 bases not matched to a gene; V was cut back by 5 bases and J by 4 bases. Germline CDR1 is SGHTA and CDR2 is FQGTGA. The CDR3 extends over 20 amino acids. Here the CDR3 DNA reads TGTGCCAGCAGCGAGGACAGGGCGACGAAAGGACAGGGGTTCACCGGGGAGCTGTTTTTT. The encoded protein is CASSEDRATKGQGFTGELFF.

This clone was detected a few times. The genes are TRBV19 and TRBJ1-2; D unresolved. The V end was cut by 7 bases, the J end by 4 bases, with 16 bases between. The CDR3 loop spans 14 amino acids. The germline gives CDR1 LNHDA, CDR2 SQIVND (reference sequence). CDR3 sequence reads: CASTPGRRLYGYTF. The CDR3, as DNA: TGTGCCAGTACCCCGGGGAGGCGCCTCTATGGCTACACCTTC.

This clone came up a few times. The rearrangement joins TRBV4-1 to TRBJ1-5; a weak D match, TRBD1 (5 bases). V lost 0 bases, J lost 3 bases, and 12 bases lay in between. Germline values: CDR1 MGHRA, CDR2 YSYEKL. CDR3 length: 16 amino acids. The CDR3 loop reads CASSQEGPQVNQPQHF. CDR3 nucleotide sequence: TGCGCCAGCAGCCAAGAGGGCCCACAGGTCAATCAGCCCCAGCATTTT.

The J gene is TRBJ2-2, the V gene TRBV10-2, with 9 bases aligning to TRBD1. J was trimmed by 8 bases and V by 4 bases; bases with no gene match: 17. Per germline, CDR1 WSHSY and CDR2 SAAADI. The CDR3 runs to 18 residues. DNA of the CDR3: TGCGCCAGCAGTGCTACCGGGACAGGGCCGGGATTAGATGGGGAGCTGTTTTTT. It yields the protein CASSATGTGPGLDGELFF.

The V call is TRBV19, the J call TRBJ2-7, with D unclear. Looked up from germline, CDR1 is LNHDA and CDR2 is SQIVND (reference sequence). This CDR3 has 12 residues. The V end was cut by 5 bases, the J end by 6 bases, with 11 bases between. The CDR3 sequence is CASSLEFGEQYF. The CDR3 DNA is TGTGCCAGTAGTTTGGAGTTCGGCGAGCAGTACTTC.